Below are 27 T cell receptor beta chains sequenced from a single sample in a study of shared clonotypes between healthy human individuals. This table comes from immunoSEQ multiplex PCR, and its TCRdb copy is limited to in-frame clones, with some not included. Of fewer than 400,000 clones in the sample, over 65% were seen once. The sample taken for sequencing was memory CD4+ T cells sorted from blood. Subset here: CD45RA-negative fraction. These receptors all come from a man aged 25 to 45 in good health.

This chain joins TRBV4-1 and TRBJ1-1; D not certain. Germline V gene data show CDR1 as MGHRA and CDR2 as YSYEKL. V was clipped by 3 bases and J by 1 base, with 12 bases between them. CDR3 length: 15 amino acids. CDR3 amino acids: CASSQMTSANTEAFF. DNA for the CDR3: TGCGCCAGCAGCCAGATGACTTCAGCGAACACTGAAGCTTTCTTT.

The CDR3 here is CASKRENQPQHF. CDR3 nucleotides: TGTGCCAGCAAGCGTGAGAATCAGCCCCAGCATTTT. The genes are TRBV6-1 and TRBJ1-5; the D is unclear. Trimming left V 7 bases short and J 4 bases short, with 8 bases between. Germline V gives CDR1 MNHNS, CDR2 SASEGT. CDR3 length: 12 amino acids.

This clone came up once. The J gene is TRBJ1-1, the V gene TRBV6-5, with D perhaps matching TRBD1 (5 bases). The CDR3 consists of 14 residues. Trimming stripped 5 bases from V and 1 base from J, with 11 bases between. Germline CDR1 MNHEY, CDR2 SVGAGI. CDR3 in DNA: TGTGCCAGCAGTCGCCCCGGGACGAACACTGAAGCTTTCTTT. Translated, it gives CASSRPGTNTEAFF.

Remarks on this clone: The junction does not match germline at one end; this may be a read error. The genes are TRBV11-2 and TRBJ2-1; 7 positions agree with TRBD2. CDR1 is SGHAT, CDR2 FQNNGV, per germline. The CDR3 consists of 14 residues. The CDR3 bases are TGCGCCAGCAGCCAAGGGAGGGGTTTGGATGAGCAGTTCTTC. Protein sequence: CASSQGRGLDEQFF.

This clone was counted a few times. The rearrangement joins TRBV29-1 to TRBJ2-2; D remains ambiguous. The CDR3 length is 13 residues. Germline V gives CDR1 SQVTM, CDR2 ANQGSEA. Trimming pared 1 base from V and 1 base from J, leaving 4 bases between. CDR3 in DNA: TGCAGCGTTGAAGGGCAGAACACCGGGGAGCTGTTTTTT. Translated, it gives CSVEGQNTGELFF.

The J gene is TRBJ2-3, the V gene TRBV7-9; TRBD1 aligns across 7 bases. The J segment lost 0 bases and the V segment lost 3 bases, leaving 3 bases of the junction unmatched. Germline-derived CDR1 and CDR2 are SEHNR and FQNEAQ (reference sequence). This CDR3 spans 15 amino acids. The CDR3: CASSFMGQSTDTQYF. Written as DNA, the CDR3 is TGTGCCAGCAGCTTTATGGGACAGAGCACAGATACGCAGTATTTT. Together with reference TRBV7-9 and TRBJ2-3, the CDR3 gives the full variable domain: DTGVSQNPRHKITKRGQNVTFRCDPISEHNRLYWYRQTLGQGPEFLTYFQNEAQLEKSRLLSDRFSAERPKGSFSTLEIQRTEQGDSAMYLCASSFMGQSTDTQYFGPGTRLTVL.

V and J are TRBV19 and TRBJ2-1; D unclear. This CDR3 is 13 amino acids long. V shed 7 bases and J shed 6 bases, with 13 bases lying between them. Per germline, CDR1 LNHDA and CDR2 SQIVND (reference sequence). Here the CDR3 reads CASTTPRVNEQFF. DNA for the CDR3: TGTGCCAGTACCACGCCCCGGGTCAATGAGCAGTTCTTC.

The chain is built from TRBV2 and TRBJ1-1, with no clear D. Trimming left V 5 bases short and J 1 base short, with 8 bases between. The CDR3 is 13 residues long. Germline V gene sequence: CDR1 SNHLY, CDR2 FYNNEI. CDR3 bases: TGTGCCAGCAGTCGCGAGGGGAACACTGAAGCTTTCTTT. It specifies CASSREGNTEAFF.

V is TRBV5-4 and J is TRBJ1-1; D possibly corresponds to TRBD1 (6 bases). Germline V CDR1 and CDR2: SGHNT, YYREEE (reference sequence). There are 15 residues in the CDR3. V dropped 1 base and J dropped 4 bases, with 14 bases sitting between them. The CDR3 DNA follows: TGTGCCAGCAGCTTGATGAAGGGAGGGGGCACTGAAGCTTTCTTT. It translates to CASSLMKGGGTEAFF.

The gene calls are TRBV10-3 and TRBJ2-3, with TRBD2 matching 8 bases. The V and J ends lost 6 bases and 5 bases, in that order; junction bases with no gene match: 7. This CDR3 has 14 amino acids. The V gene's germline CDR1 is ENHRY and CDR2 SYGVKD. CDR3 sequence reads: CAIREREYEDTQYF. For the CDR3, the DNA is TGTGCCATCAGGGAGCGGGAGTATGAAGATACGCAGTATTTT.

The chain is built from TRBV4-1 and TRBJ1-3; D is unclear. V shed 1 base and J shed 0 bases, with 10 bases lying between them. Germline CDR1 and CDR2: MGHRA and YSYEKL. This CDR3 region has 16 residues. CDR3 sequence (DNA): TGCGCCAGCAGCCAAGTATCCCCATTCTCTGGAAACACCATATATTTT. It is translated as CASSQVSPFSGNTIYF.

In its sample, this clone was seen once. The V gene is TRBV4-3, the J gene TRBJ2-5, with 14 bases fitting TRBD2. The CDR3 contains 19 residues. Per the germline V gene, CDR1 is LGHNA and CDR2 is YSLEER. Losses at the gene ends were 4 bases for V and 1 base for J; bases not matched to a gene: 11. CDR3 nucleotide sequence: TGCGCCAGCAGCCGGAACCCGGGACTAGCGGGAGTTTTCCAAGAGACCCAGTACTTC. As protein: CASSRNPGLAGVFQETQYF.

CDR3 loop: CASSLDWLANNEQFF. The CDR3 bases are TGTGCCAGCAGCTTAGACTGGCTAGCGAACAATGAGCAGTTCTTC. The V and J genes are TRBV11-2 and TRBJ2-1; TRBD2 might be the D (6 bases). CDR3 length: 15 amino acids. Trimming took off 0 bases at V and 5 bases at J, with 11 bases between the two ends. The germline CDR1 and CDR2 sequences are SGHAT and FQNNGV.

V usage is TRBV4-3 and J usage is TRBJ2-7; D uncertain. The germline V gene encodes CDR1 LGHNA and CDR2 YSLEER. This CDR3 is 16 amino acids long. V was trimmed by 0 bases and J by 6 bases, leaving 18 bases between them. This CDR3 reads CASSQESRPILGEQYF. CDR3 nucleotides: TGCGCCAGCAGCCAAGAGTCTCGGCCCATCTTGGGCGAGCAGTACTTC.

V usage is TRBV7-2 and J usage is TRBJ2-7, with a possible D match to TRBD1 (5 bases). The CDR3 is 14 amino acids. Germline assignment: CDR1 SGHTA and CDR2 FQGNSA. Trimming removed 5 bases from V and 0 bases from J, with 11 bases in between. CDR3 bases: TGTGCCAGCAGCAGACAGCAGAACTCCTACGAGCAGTACTTC. Its translation: CASSRQQNSYEQYF.

This chain joins TRBV5-1 and TRBJ1-3; D gene uncertain. Germline lookup yields CDR1 SGHRS and CDR2 YFSETQ. CDR3 length equals 14 residues. V was shortened by 4 bases and J by 2 bases, with 10 bases between the two germline ends. In DNA form, the CDR3 reads TGCGCCAGCAGCGAAACTCTGACTGGAAACACCATATATTTT. This translates into CASSETLTGNTIYF.

V gene TRBV7-2 combines with J gene TRBJ1-2; a possible D gene is TRBD1 (5 bases). This CDR3 region has 14 residues. CDR1 is SGHTA and CDR2 is FQGNSA in the germline V gene. The V and J ends lost 1 base and 4 bases respectively, with 10 bases between them. CDR3 nucleotide sequence: TGTGCCAGCAGCTTAGGCCCAGGGAGCTATGGCTACACCTTC. Protein: CASSLGPGSYGYTF.

This sequence joins TRBV5-1 and TRBJ2-1; TRBD2 agrees at 10 bases. Germline CDR1 is SGHRS and CDR2 is YFSETQ. Trimming took 3 bases from V and 9 from J; bases not matched to a gene: 24. The CDR3 covers 20 residues. The CDR3 sequence: CASSSDRYETSGRAGGEQFF. The CDR3 bases are TGCGCCAGCAGCTCGGACCGATACGAGACAAGCGGGAGGGCCGGGGGTGAGCAGTTCTTC.

The rearrangement uses TRBV29-1 and TRBJ2-1; D remains unclear. CDR3 size: 12 residues. Germline V gene data show CDR1 as SQVTM and CDR2 as ANQGSEA. The ends were cut back, 3 bases at V and 6 bases at J, with 9 bases in the middle. The CDR3 is CSVDGVGNEQFF. Written as DNA, the CDR3 is TGCAGCGTTGATGGGGTGGGCAATGAGCAGTTCTTC.

This clone was detected many times. J is TRBJ2-7 and V is TRBV5-1, with D hard to call. Germline V gene data show CDR1 as SGHRS and CDR2 as YFSETQ. This CDR3 region has 12 residues. V lost 4 bases to trimming and J lost 2 bases, with 7 bases between them. The CDR3 DNA reads as TGCGCCAGCAGCGCCGACACCTACGAGCAGTACTTC. Encoded protein: CASSADTYEQYF.

This chain uses TRBV5-4 with TRBJ2-3, with 7 positions matching TRBD2. Per germline, CDR1 SGHNT and CDR2 YYREEE (reference sequence). Unmatched junction bases numbered 12, after V lost 0 bases and J lost 8 bases. The CDR3 loop spans 16 amino acids. The CDR3 DNA reads as TGTGCCAGCAGCTTGGCCACGGCTAGCGGTCCGGGTACGCAGTATTTT. This codes for CASSLATASGPGTQYF. The variable domain in full, with the rest retrieved from reference TRBV5-4 and TRBJ2-3, is ETGVTQSPTHLIKTRGQQVTLRCSSQSGHNTVSWYQQALGQGPQFIFQYYREEENGRGNFPPRFSGLQFPNYSSELNVNALELDDSALYLCASSLATASGPGTQYFGPGTRLTVL.

The V gene is TRBV2, the J gene TRBJ2-2, with D possibly being TRBD2 (6 bases). This CDR3 comprises 14 residues. The germline V and J ends were trimmed by 7 bases and 5 bases, with 14 bases remaining between them. The germline CDR1 and CDR2 sequences are SNHLY and FYNNEI. The CDR3 coding sequence is TGTGCCAGCAATCGGGGGATCGTGACCGGGGAGCTGTTTTTT. Translation: CASNRGIVTGELFF.

The chain couples TRBV11-2 to TRBJ2-3, with unresolved D. The CDR3 sequence is 11 residues long. The V end lost 9 bases, the J end lost 6 bases, and 10 bases lay between the germline ends. Germline CDR1 and CDR2: SGHAT and FQNNGV. The CDR3 here is CASGQADTQYF. The DNA of the CDR3 is TGTGCCAGTGGCCAGGCCGATACGCAGTATTTT.

The rearrangement joins TRBV19 to TRBJ1-1; weak D call: TRBD1 (5 bases). The germline V and J ends were trimmed by 6 bases and 9 bases, with 11 bases remaining between them. The germline V gene encodes CDR1 LNHDA and CDR2 SQIVND (reference sequence). This CDR3 contains 11 residues. CDR3 amino acids: CASSHGTKAFF. The CDR3, as DNA: TGTGCCAGTAGCCACGGGACTAAAGCTTTCTTT. Variable domain in full (rest from reference TRBV19 and TRBJ1-1): DGGITQSPKYLFRKEGQNVTLSCEQNLNHDAMYWYRQDPGQGLRLIYYSQIVNDFQKGDIAEGYSVSREKKESFPLTVTSAQKNPTAFYLCASSHGTKAFFGQGTRLTVV.

This clone came up once. This chain joins TRBV5-5 and TRBJ2-2; TRBD1 might be the D (5 bases). Germline CDR1 and CDR2: SGHKS and YYEKEE (reference sequence). V was pared by 4 bases and J by 2 bases, with 18 bases between. The CDR3 consists of 17 residues. The CDR3 here is CASSPIPRQGNTGELFF. The CDR3 region has the DNA TGTGCCAGCAGCCCTATACCGAGGCAGGGAAACACCGGGGAGCTGTTTTTT.

V is TRBV7-2 and J is TRBJ2-1; TRBD1 might be the D (5 bases). Germline CDR1 and CDR2: SGHTA and FQGNSA. V lost 2 bases, J lost 4 bases, and 9 bases lay in between. The CDR3 extends over 14 amino acids. The CDR3 loop is CASSLQGPYNEQFF. CDR3 in DNA: TGTGCCAGCAGCTTACAGGGCCCATACAATGAGCAGTTCTTC.

The chain has TRBV5-4 and TRBJ1-1, with 10 bases matching TRBD1. V gave up 2 bases and J gave up 5 bases; unmatched junction bases: 9. This CDR3 comprises 16 residues. In germline, CDR1 is SGHNT, CDR2 YYREEE (reference sequence). The CDR3 sequence: CASSFYQTGGFTEAFF. Written as DNA, the CDR3 is TGTGCCAGCAGCTTCTACCAGACAGGGGGCTTTACTGAAGCTTTCTTT.